Listed here are 26 T cell receptor beta chains from one sample, sequenced in a study of CD8+CD57+ T cells in acquired aplastic anemia. Sequencing involved patients with CD8+CD57+ cell expansion previously shown by flow cytometry. CDR3 and TCR beta VDJ profiling relied on a genomic DNA template. TCRdb re-derived calls from the reads in MiXCR, one entry per CDR3 protein. The repertoire has 150,000 to 200,000 distinct CDR3 sequences, 45% to 55% of them found once; the top ten carry more than 0.85%. The sequenced material came from sorted CD4+, CD8+, or CD8+CD57+ T cells (not recorded which) from PBMCs. These receptors all come from a human donor with aplastic anemia.

The chain has TRBV19 and TRBJ1-1, with 11 positions matching TRBD1. The CDR3 runs to 14 residues. The germline CDR1 and CDR2 sequences are LNHDA and SQIVND (reference sequence). Trimming took 3 bases from V and 5 from J; bases not matched to a gene: 2. Written as DNA, the CDR3 is TGTGCCAGTAGTATGGGGACAGGGGGAACTGAAGCTTTCTTT. The encoded protein is CASSMGTGGTEAFF.

As for this clonotype: Given the absence of the conserved phenylalanine or tryptophan at the CDR3 end, a read error is likely. The DNA is omitted, as the CDR3 cannot be located on it reliably, and the CDR3 follows TCRdb's listing. The rearrangement uses TRBV19 and TRBJ1-1; the table's D gene call, TRBD1, was not cross checked with the DNA. From its first to its last residue, the CDR3 has 11 amino acids. CDR1 and CDR2 (germline): LNHDA, SQIVND (reference sequence). This chain's CDR3 is CASSTGQVRFS.

This chain joins TRBV12-3 or TRBV12-4 and TRBJ1-2; D is undetermined. This CDR3 is 14 amino acids long. Between the trimmed V and J ends, which lost 5 bases and 3 bases, there was a span of 13 bases. CDR3 residues: CASSLTRHDYGYTF. Here the CDR3 DNA reads TGTGCCAGCAGTCTTACGCGACATGACTATGGCTACACCTTC.

The rearrangement uses TRBV10-2 and TRBJ2-1; 8 bases map to TRBD2. Germline CDR1 is WSHSY and CDR2 is SAAADI. Losses at the gene ends were 6 bases for V and 12 bases for J; bases not matched to a gene: 16. The CDR3 has 15 residues. The CDR3 sequence: CASRSAGVETDTQFF. CDR3 nucleotide sequence: TGCGCCAGCAGATCAGCGGGGGTGGAGACAGATACGCAGTTCTTC.

The table lists this clonotype with many counts. V gene TRBV3-1 combines with J gene TRBJ2-5; the match to TRBD2 covers 8 bases. Germline trimming cut 1 base from V and 3 bases from J; bases unmatched to any gene: 4. Germline lookup yields CDR1 LGHDT and CDR2 YNNKEL (reference sequence). This CDR3 comprises 15 residues. Here the CDR3 reads CASSQGPAGEETQYF. The CDR3 DNA reads as TGTGCCAGCAGCCAAGGTCCAGCGGGGGAAGAGACCCAGTACTTC.

This rearrangement joins TRBV20-1 to TRBJ2-3, with a weak D call TRBD2 (6 bases). Germline V lookup: CDR1 DFQATT, CDR2 SNEGSKA (reference sequence). With 1 base removed from V and 4 bases from J, the gap between germline ends came to 15 bases. This CDR3 contains 15 residues. The DNA of the CDR3 is TGCAGTGCTAGAGTTCCACGGGAGTCCCCAGATACGCAGTATTTT. The encoded protein is CSARVPRESPDTQYF.

The chain is built from TRBV6-1 and TRBJ1-6, with D unresolved. The germline V gene has CDR1 MNHNS and CDR2 SASEGT. Trimming shortened V by 5 bases and J by 7 bases, and 12 bases separated the two germline ends. The CDR3 contains 14 residues. CDR3 sequence (DNA): TGTGCCAGCAGTCCGCGGACTCCCAATTCACCCCTCCACTTT. Amino acid sequence: CASSPRTPNSPLHF.

As for this clonotype: A much larger clonotype is one base distant, so this may be a read error. The chain carries TRBV6-1 and TRBJ2-4; weak D call: TRBD1 (5 bases). Trimming left V 6 bases short and J 8 bases short, with 14 bases between. The CDR3 covers 13 residues. The germline CDR1 and CDR2 sequences are MNHNS and SASEGT. CDR3 sequence reads: CASSAAGWDIQYF. CDR3 coding DNA: TGTGCCAGCAGCGCCGCAGGGTGGGACATTCAGTACTTC.

This clonotype was picked up many times. The rearrangement links TRBV2 to TRBJ1-6; a weak D match, TRBD1 (5 bases). The V end was cut by 5 bases, the J end by 6 bases, with 8 bases between. CDR3 length equals 13 residues. Germline CDR1 SNHLY, CDR2 FYNNEI. The CDR3 reads CASSPGPNSPLHF. The CDR3 DNA reads as TGTGCCAGCAGTCCGGGACCTAATTCACCCCTCCACTTT.

With regard to this clonotype: A much larger clone is a single base away; this may be a read error. J is TRBJ2-2 and V is TRBV10-3; possibly TRBD2 for D (6 bases). The CDR3 is made up of 12 amino acids. Germline V gene sequence: CDR1 ENHRY, CDR2 SYGVKD. The CDR3 protein is CAGGSNTGGLFF. In DNA form, the CDR3 reads TGTGCCGGGGGTTCGAACACCGGGGGGCTGTTTTTT.

Ten or more counts support this clonotype. The gene calls are TRBV5-1 and TRBJ1-1; TRBD1 matches at 10 bases. The germline V gene encodes CDR1 SGHRS and CDR2 YFSETQ. The CDR3 sequence is 15 residues long. The V and J ends lost 4 bases and 5 bases, in that order; junction bases with no gene match: 8. CDR3 bases: TGCGCCAGCAGCACCCTAGGGACAGGGGATACTGAAGCTTTCTTT. Translated, it gives CASSTLGTGDTEAFF. Filled out from reference TRBV5-1 and TRBJ1-1, the complete variable domain reads KAGVTQTPRYLIKTRGQQVTLSCSPISGHRSVSWYQQTPGQGLQFLFEYFSETQRNKGNFPGRFSGRQFSNSRSEMNVSTLELGDSALYLCASSTLGTGDTEAFFGQGTRLTVV.

In this sample, this clonotype turned up many times. The chain links TRBV14 to TRBJ2-5; 7 bases align to TRBD1. The CDR3 length is 16 residues. From germline, CDR1 is SGHDN and CDR2 FVKESK. The trim removed 2 bases at V and 5 bases at J, leaving 11 bases unmatched. The CDR3 DNA reads TGTGCCAGCAGCCAACCCCCGGGACAGATAATGGAGACCCAGTACTTC. The encoded protein is CASSQPPGQIMETQYF.

This clonotype was seen at least ten times. This chain uses TRBV20-1 with TRBJ2-3, with D hard to call. The CDR3 extends over 13 amino acids. Germline lookup yields CDR1 DFQATT and CDR2 SNEGSKA (reference sequence). Trimming took 1 base from V and 7 from J, leaving 12 bases between them. The CDR3 region is CSARAGPLNTQYF. The CDR3 coding sequence is TGCAGTGCTAGAGCTGGACCTCTCAATACGCAGTATTTT.

This clonotype was seen ten or more times. The chain combines TRBV5-6 with TRBJ1-1, with 7 bases that match TRBD1. The CDR3 runs to 14 residues. Unmatched junction bases numbered 8, after V lost 3 bases and J lost 6 bases. The germline gives CDR1 SGHDT, CDR2 YYEEEE. DNA of the CDR3: TGTGCCAGCAGCTGGTGGGAAGGGGGCGCTGAAGCTTTCTTT. Its protein is CASSWWEGGAEAFF.

This clonotype was picked up many times. The rearrangement joins TRBV7-8 to TRBJ1-5; 9 bases are a match to TRBD1. CDR3 length: 14 residues. The junction had 3 bases not matched to a gene; V was cut back by 5 bases and J by 4 bases. Per germline, CDR1 SGHVS and CDR2 FQNEAQ. The CDR3 DNA reads as TGTGCCAGCAGCGCAGGACAGGGGAATCAGCCCCAGCATTTT. This gives the protein CASSAGQGNQPQHF.

The J gene is TRBJ1-2, the V gene TRBV20-1; D gene unclear. Trimming left V 3 bases short and J 2 bases short, with 10 bases between. CDR1 DFQATT and CDR2 SNEGSKA come from the germline V gene (reference sequence). CDR3 length: 13 amino acids. CDR3 loop: CSASPLGNYGYTF. DNA of the CDR3: TGCAGTGCTAGCCCGCTCGGGAACTATGGCTACACCTTC.

A remark on this clonotype: The CDR3 does not close with the conserved phenylalanine or tryptophan, likely indicating a read error. The chain uses TRBV12-5 and TRBJ1-6; D possibly corresponds to TRBD1 (6 bases). This CDR3 has 14 amino acids. CDR1 and CDR2 from the germline V gene are LGHNT and FRNRAP. CDR3 DNA: TGTGCTAATGGTCTCCTCCCGGGGGGCTCACCCCTCCACCTT. Its translation: CANGLLPGGSPLHL.

This clonotype was recorded only once. The J gene is TRBJ2-1, the V gene TRBV9; the D gene is possibly TRBD1 (5 bases). Trimming stripped 4 bases from V and 6 bases from J, with 17 bases between. Germline V gene lookup returns CDR1 SGDLS and CDR2 YYNGEE. This CDR3 is 15 amino acids long. The CDR3 nucleotides are TGTGCCAGCAGCCCCGGGCAGGGTGGTGGCAATGAGCAGTTCTTC. Translated: CASSPGQGGGNEQFF.

The chain is built from TRBV10-2 and TRBJ2-5; possibly TRBD1 or TRBD2 for D (5 bases each). The V gene lost 6 bases and the J gene lost 2 bases, with 16 bases spanning the gap. There are 15 residues in the CDR3. CDR1 is WSHSY and CDR2 is SAAADI in the germline V gene. The CDR3 nucleotides are TGCGCCAGCAGAGACAGCGGAGGATCTCAAGAGACCCAGTACTTC. Translated: CASRDSGGSQETQYF.

In its sample, this clonotype was seen many times. The chain uses TRBV12-5 and TRBJ2-1, with D uncertain. Deletions cut 0 bases from V and 7 bases from J, with 7 bases between. Germline V gene data show CDR1 as LGHNT and CDR2 as FRNRAP. The CDR3 is made up of 13 amino acids. The CDR3 spells CASGLVGYNEQFF. Here the CDR3 DNA reads TGTGCTAGTGGTTTGGTGGGGTATAATGAGCAGTTCTTC.

The V call is TRBV10-3, the J call TRBJ2-7, with TRBD2 identical over 7 bases. Germline CDR1 and CDR2: ENHRY and SYGVKD. The CDR3 loop spans 13 amino acids. V trimming: 7 bases; J trimming: 0 bases; junction bases outside the gene matches: 3. The CDR3 nucleotides are TGTGCCATCACTAGCGGACTCTCCTACGAGCAGTACTTC. Its protein product is CAITSGLSYEQYF.

This clonotype was counted ten times or more. The chain links TRBV7-2 to TRBJ2-7, with D unclear. The CDR3 runs to 11 residues. The ends were cut back, 5 bases at V and 6 bases at J, with 8 bases in the middle. Germline V gene lookup returns CDR1 SGHTA and CDR2 FQGNSA. The CDR3: CASSEASEQYF. CDR3 nucleotides: TGTGCCAGCAGCGAAGCAAGCGAGCAGTACTTC.

The rearrangement links TRBV20-1 to TRBJ1-1; D not certain. Germline CDR1 reads DFQATT; CDR2 reads SNEGSKA (reference sequence). The CDR3 is made up of 10 amino acids. The V end lost 6 bases, the J end lost 10 bases, and 12 bases lay between the germline ends. The CDR3 sequence is CSAMDGPAFF. DNA for the CDR3: TGCAGTGCCATGGACGGCCCAGCTTTCTTT.

This clonotype showed up many times. V usage is TRBV19 and J usage is TRBJ1-1, with D hard to call. Germline V lookup: CDR1 LNHDA, CDR2 SQIVND (reference sequence). The V and J ends lost 5 bases and 7 bases respectively, with 14 bases between them. CDR3 length equals 13 residues. DNA for the CDR3: TGTGCCAGTAGTTGGCAGTCCGACGATGAAGCTTTCTTT. Translated: CASSWQSDDEAFF.

J is TRBJ2-6 and V is TRBV11-2, with 10 nucleotides matching TRBD2. The CDR3 runs 18 residues. V shed 5 bases and J 0 bases; nucleotides not matched to a gene: 7. Germline CDR1 and CDR2: SGHAT and FQNNGV. This chain's CDR3 is CASSRAGTSASGANVLTF. As DNA, the CDR3 is TGTGCCAGCAGCCGAGCCGGGACTAGCGCCTCTGGGGCCAACGTCCTGACTTTC.

This clonotype was seen repeatedly, ten times or more. CDR3 in amino acids: CASSLGAGGRYNEQFF. The CDR3 nucleotides are TGTGCCAGCAGCTTAGGAGCAGGGGGACGTTACAATGAGCAGTTCTTC. The chain uses TRBV7-9 and TRBJ2-1; TRBD1 agrees at 7 bases. The trim removed 1 base at V and 4 bases at J, leaving 7 bases unmatched. Germline lookup yields CDR1 SEHNR and CDR2 FQNEAQ (reference sequence). The CDR3 covers 16 residues.